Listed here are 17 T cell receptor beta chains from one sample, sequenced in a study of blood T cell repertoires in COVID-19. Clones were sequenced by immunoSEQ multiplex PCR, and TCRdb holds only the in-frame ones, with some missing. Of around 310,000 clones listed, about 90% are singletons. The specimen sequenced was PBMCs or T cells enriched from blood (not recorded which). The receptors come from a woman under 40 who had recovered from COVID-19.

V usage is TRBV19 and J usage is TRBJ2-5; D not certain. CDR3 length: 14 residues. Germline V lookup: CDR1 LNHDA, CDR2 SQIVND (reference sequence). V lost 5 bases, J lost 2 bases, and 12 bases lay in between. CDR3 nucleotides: TGTGCCAGTAGTCCTTCGGCGGAGCAAGAGACCCAGTACTTC. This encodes CASSPSAEQETQYF.

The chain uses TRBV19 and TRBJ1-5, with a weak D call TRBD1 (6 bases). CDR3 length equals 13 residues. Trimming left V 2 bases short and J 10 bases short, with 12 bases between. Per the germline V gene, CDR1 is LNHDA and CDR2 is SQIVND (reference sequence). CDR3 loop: CASSISRGAPQHF. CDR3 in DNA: TGTGCCAGTAGTATATCGCGGGGGGCTCCCCAGCATTTT.

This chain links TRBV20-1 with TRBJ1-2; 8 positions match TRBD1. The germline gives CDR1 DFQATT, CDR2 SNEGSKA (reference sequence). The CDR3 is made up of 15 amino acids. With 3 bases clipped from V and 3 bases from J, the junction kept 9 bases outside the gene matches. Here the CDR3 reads CSASRAGGSHYGYTF. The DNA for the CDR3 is TGCAGTGCTAGTAGGGCAGGGGGCTCCCACTATGGCTACACCTTC.

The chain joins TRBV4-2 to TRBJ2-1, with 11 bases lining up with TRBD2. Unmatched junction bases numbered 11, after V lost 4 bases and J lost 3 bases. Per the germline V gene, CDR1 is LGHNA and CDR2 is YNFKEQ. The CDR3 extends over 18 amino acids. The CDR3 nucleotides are TGTGCCAGCAGCCCAGGACACCGGGGACTAGCGGTCTACAATGAGCAGTTCTTC. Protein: CASSPGHRGLAVYNEQFF.

The CDR3 region is CASSAPGQSFYEQYF. The CDR3 bases are TGTGCCAGCAGTGCCCCGGGACAGTCTTTCTACGAGCAGTACTTC. The chain uses TRBV28 and TRBJ2-7; 7 nucleotides match TRBD1. J gave up 3 bases and V 5 bases, and 10 bases lay outside the gene matches. CDR3 size: 15 residues. CDR1 MDHEN and CDR2 SYDVKM come from the germline V gene. Using reference TRBV28 and TRBJ2-7 for the parts outside the CDR3, the full variable domain is DVKVTQSSRYLVKRTGEKVFLECVQDMDHENMFWYRQDPGLGLRLIYFSYDVKMKEKGDIPEGYSVSREKKERFSLILESASTNQTSMYLCASSAPGQSFYEQYFGPGTRLTVT.

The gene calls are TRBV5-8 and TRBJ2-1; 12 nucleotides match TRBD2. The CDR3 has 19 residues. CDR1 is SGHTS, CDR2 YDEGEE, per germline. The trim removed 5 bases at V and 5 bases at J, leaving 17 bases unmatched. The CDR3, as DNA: TGTGCCAGCAGATCGACTAGCGGGAGAGGCAAAGGGGGTCACAATGAGCAGTTCTTC. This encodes CASRSTSGRGKGGHNEQFF. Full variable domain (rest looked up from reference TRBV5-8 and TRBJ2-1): EAGVTQSPTHLIKTRGQQATLRCSPISGHTSVYWYQQALGLGLQFLLWYDEGEERNRGNFPPRFSGRQFPNYSSELNVNALELEDSALYLCASRSTSGRGKGGHNEQFFGPGTRLTVL.

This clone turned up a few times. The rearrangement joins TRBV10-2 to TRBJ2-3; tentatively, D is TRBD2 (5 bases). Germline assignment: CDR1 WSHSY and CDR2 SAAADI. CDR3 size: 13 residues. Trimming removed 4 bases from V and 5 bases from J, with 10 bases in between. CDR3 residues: CASSVAGGDTQYF. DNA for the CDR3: TGCGCCAGCAGTGTTGCGGGCGGAGATACGCAGTATTTT.

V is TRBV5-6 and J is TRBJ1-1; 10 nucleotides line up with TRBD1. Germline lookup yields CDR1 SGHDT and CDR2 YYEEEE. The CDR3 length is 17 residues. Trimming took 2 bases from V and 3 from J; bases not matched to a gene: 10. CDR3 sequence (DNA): TGTGCCAGCAGCTTAGACAGGGGGCGCTTAGCCGACACTGAAGCTTTCTTT. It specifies CASSLDRGRLADTEAFF. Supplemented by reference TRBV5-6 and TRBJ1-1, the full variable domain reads DAGVTQSPTHLIKTRGQQVTLRCSPKSGHDTVSWYQQALGQGPQFIFQYYEEEERQRGNFPDRFSGHQFPNYSSELNVNALLLGDSALYLCASSLDRGRLADTEAFFGQGTRLTVV.

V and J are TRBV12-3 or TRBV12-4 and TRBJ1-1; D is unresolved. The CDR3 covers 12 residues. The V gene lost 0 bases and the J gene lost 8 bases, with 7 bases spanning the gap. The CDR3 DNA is TGTGCCAGCAGTTTAGCGCCCAGAGAAGCTTTCTTT. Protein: CASSLAPREAFF.

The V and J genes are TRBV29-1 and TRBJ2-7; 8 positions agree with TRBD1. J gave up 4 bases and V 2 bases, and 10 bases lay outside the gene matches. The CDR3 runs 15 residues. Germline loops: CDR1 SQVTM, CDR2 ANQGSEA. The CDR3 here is CSVELPQGAEYEQYF. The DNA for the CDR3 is TGCAGCGTTGAACTACCTCAGGGGGCTGAGTACGAGCAGTACTTC.

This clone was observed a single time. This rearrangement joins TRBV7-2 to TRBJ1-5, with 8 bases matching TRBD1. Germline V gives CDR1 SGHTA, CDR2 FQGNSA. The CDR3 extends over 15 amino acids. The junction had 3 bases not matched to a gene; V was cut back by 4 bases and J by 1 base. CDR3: CASSYDRGSNQPQHF. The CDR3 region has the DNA TGTGCCAGCAGCTATGACAGGGGAAGCAATCAGCCCCAGCATTTT.

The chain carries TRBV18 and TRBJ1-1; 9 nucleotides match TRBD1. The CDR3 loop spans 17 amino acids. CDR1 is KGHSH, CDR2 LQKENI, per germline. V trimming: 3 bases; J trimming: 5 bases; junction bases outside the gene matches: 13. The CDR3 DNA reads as TGTGCCAGCTCACCCGATCCTCGGGACAGGGAAGGTACTGAAGCTTTCTTT. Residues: CASSPDPRDREGTEAFF.

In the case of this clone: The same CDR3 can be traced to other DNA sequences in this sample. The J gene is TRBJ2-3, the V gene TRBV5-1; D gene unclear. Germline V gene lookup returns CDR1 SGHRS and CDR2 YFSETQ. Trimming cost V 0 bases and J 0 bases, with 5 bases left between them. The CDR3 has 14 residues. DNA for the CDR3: TGCGCCAGCAGCTTGGGTCAGAGCACAGATACGCAGTATTTT. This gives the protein CASSLGQSTDTQYF.

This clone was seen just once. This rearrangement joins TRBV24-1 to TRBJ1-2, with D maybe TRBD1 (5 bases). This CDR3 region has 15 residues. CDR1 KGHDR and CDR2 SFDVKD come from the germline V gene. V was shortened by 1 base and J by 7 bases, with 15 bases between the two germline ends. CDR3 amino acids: CATSDFGGDVTGYTF. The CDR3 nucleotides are TGTGCCACCAGTGATTTCGGAGGGGACGTCACTGGCTACACCTTC.

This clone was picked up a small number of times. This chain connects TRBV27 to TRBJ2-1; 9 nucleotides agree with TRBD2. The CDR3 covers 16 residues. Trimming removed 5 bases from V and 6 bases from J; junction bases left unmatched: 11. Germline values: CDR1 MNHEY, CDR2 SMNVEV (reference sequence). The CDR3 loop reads CASSPLRGRAINEQFF. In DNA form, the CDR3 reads TGTGCCAGCAGTCCCCTTCGCGGGAGGGCTATCAATGAGCAGTTCTTC.

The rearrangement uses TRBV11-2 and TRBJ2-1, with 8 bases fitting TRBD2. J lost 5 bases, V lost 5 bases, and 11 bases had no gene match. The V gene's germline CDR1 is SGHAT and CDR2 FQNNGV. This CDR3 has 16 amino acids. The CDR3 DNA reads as TGTGCCAGCAGCGATACGGGACTAGATTATAACAATGAGCAGTTCTTC. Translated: CASSDTGLDYNNEQFF.

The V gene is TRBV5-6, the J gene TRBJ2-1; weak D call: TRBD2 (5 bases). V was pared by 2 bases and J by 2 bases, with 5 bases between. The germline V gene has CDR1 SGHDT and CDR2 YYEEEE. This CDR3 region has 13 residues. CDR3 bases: TGTGCCAGCAGCTTCGGGGCCTACAATGAGCAGTTCTTC. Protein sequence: CASSFGAYNEQFF.